This T cell receptor (beta chain) was captured in a study of vaccination effects on CD4 cells after COVID-19. Germline lookup yields CDR1 MNHEY and CDR2 SVGEGT. Trimming pared 2 bases from V and 13 bases from J, leaving 14 bases between. CDR3 size: 12 residues. Here immunoSEQ multiplex PCR was the method, and the copy in TCRdb shows in-frame clones only, minus some. The table includes 20,000 to 30,000 clones, approximately 76% detected once. Before any sequencing was done, the ViraFEST assay used viral peptide pools to expand antigen-specific CD4+ T cells. The authors isolated CD4+ T cells after 9 to 10 days of culture. PCR showed that the person got SARS-CoV-2 infection at some point between March and December 2020. Supplemented with around 9.8 IU/ml IL-2 and approximately 9.7 ug/ml peptides, two million PBMC per well were kept in culture. IL-2 medium was substituted for half the medium on days 3 and 7.

Findings of the study overall: Both infection-induced and vaccine-induced clones contracted markedly at late post-vaccination timepoints.

Turning to this clone: What it binds is unknown.

This specimen consisted of CD4+ T cells from PBMCs cultured with SARS-CoV-2 spike peptides, obtained before COVID-19 vaccination. This chain links TRBV6-2 or TRBV6-3 with TRBJ2-5; D might be TRBD2 (5 bases). This TCR was sampled from a human donor who had a prior SARS-CoV-2 infection. CDR3 residues: CASSYRLPLAYF. The CDR3 DNA reads as TGTGCCAGCAGTTACAGACTACCCCTCGCGTACTTC.